This T cell receptor (beta chain) was profiled in a study of blood T cells in healthy people across ages. Study-level results: PBMCs that were unsorted prevented a conclusive naive versus antigen-experienced comparison. Older age went with lower TCR beta diversity per million T cells, in a roughly linear way.

The V segment lost 3 bases and the J segment 8 bases; nucleotides outside the gene matches: 7. The CDR3 totals 16 residues. Looked up from germline, CDR1 is SGHVS and CDR2 is FNYEAQ. As concerns this clonotype: Antigen specificity is unknown.

The second PCR ran about 6 to 12 cycles with a sample-barcoded 5' primer and J-beta primers. Each cDNA molecule was tagged by a template-switch adaptor that had 12 random nucleotides. TCRdb reanalysed the 5' RACE reads using MiXCR and keeps one entry per CDR3 protein. The sample shows roughly 1,500,000 distinct CDR3 sequences, roughly 45% of them seen only once. The amount of total RNA extracted per sample was at least 5.5 micrograms. The sample consisted of blood. This sequence joins TRBV7-6 and TRBJ2-3, with 14 bases matching TRBD2. The source of this sequence is a woman aged 18 to 35 in good health. The CDR3 DNA follows: TGTGCCAGCAGCTTCGGGACTAGCGGGAGAGACAGTACGCAGTATTTT. Protein product: CASSFGTSGRDSTQYF.